One and the same sample provided the 6 T cell receptor beta chains below, sequenced in a study of CD8 T cells in ankylosing spondylitis. TCRdb processed the 5' RACE reads anew with MiXCR; each CDR3 protein has one entry. The table lists fewer than 250,000 distinct CDR3 sequences, around 18% of them singletons. Study findings and constraints: Among TCR beta sequences, a motif of about 8 highly homologous variants appeared characteristic of ankylosing spondylitis blood.

Their antigens are not known. Input material: blood, either unsorted or a sorted T cell fraction (not recorded which). The receptors shown here come from a male donor with ankylosing spondylitis.

This clonotype came up many times. This chain links TRBV4-2 with TRBJ2-7; D possibly corresponds to TRBD2 (6 bases). Germline values: CDR1 LGHNA, CDR2 YNFKEQ. V gave up 0 bases and J gave up 6 bases, with 12 bases separating them. This CDR3 region has 14 residues. The CDR3 sequence: CASSQEGTSREQYF. The CDR3 bases are TGTGCCAGCAGCCAAGAGGGGACTTCTCGCGAGCAGTACTTC.

This sequence joins TRBV13 and TRBJ1-4, with TRBD1 identical over 7 bases. The J segment lost 1 base and the V segment lost 5 bases, leaving 7 bases of the junction unmatched. CDR3 size: 16 residues. CDR1 PRHDT and CDR2 FYEKMQ come from the germline V gene (reference sequence). CDR3 residues: CASSHRDSKTNEKLFF. The CDR3 region has the DNA TGTGCCAGCAGCCACCGGGACAGCAAAACTAATGAAAAACTGTTTTTT.

The chain is built from TRBV7-9 and TRBJ1-2; D call uncertain. This CDR3 spans 14 amino acids. The germline V and J ends were trimmed by 5 bases and 2 bases, with 12 bases remaining between them. CDR1 and CDR2 from the germline V gene are SEHNR and FQNEAQ (reference sequence). The CDR3 DNA reads as TGTGCCAGCAGCATAGGGATTCCCAACTATGGCTACACCTTC. Translation: CASSIGIPNYGYTF.

This clonotype was counted between two and nine times. The V gene is TRBV2, the J gene TRBJ2-1; possible D gene TRBD2, 6 bases. The CDR3 contains 14 residues. V was pared by 6 bases and J by 0 bases, with 9 bases between. Germline assignment: CDR1 SNHLY and CDR2 FYNNEI. The CDR3 reads CASSTSSSYNEQFF. The CDR3 DNA sequence: TGTGCCAGCAGCACTAGCAGCTCCTACAATGAGCAGTTCTTC.

The rearrangement links TRBV29-1 to TRBJ2-1; no firm D call. Germline CDR1 SQVTM, CDR2 ANQGSEA. V was cut by 3 bases and J by 4 bases, with 4 bases left in between. The CDR3 covers 11 residues. This CDR3 reads CSVENYNEQFF. The CDR3 DNA reads as TGCAGCGTTGAGAATTACAATGAGCAGTTCTTC.

This chain connects TRBV4-2 to TRBJ2-7, with 10 bases identical to TRBD1. V was clipped by 0 bases and J by 5 bases; unmatched bases: 4. This CDR3 contains 15 residues. CDR1 and CDR2 (germline): LGHNA, YNFKEQ. CDR3: CASSQDSGQGDEQYF. CDR3 bases: TGTGCCAGCAGCCAAGACTCAGGACAGGGGGACGAGCAGTACTTC.